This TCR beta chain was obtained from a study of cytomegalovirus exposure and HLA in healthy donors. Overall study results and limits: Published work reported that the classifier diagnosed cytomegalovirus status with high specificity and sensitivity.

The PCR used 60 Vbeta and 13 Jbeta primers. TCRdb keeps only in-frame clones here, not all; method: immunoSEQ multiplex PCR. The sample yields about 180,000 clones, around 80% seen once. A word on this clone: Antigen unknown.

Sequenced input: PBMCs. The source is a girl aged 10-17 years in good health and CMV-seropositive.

Here the CDR3 reads CAIMMGLAETQYF. In DNA form, the CDR3 reads TGTGCCATCATGATGGGGCTAGCGGAGACCCAGTACTTC. This rearrangement joins TRBV10-3 to TRBJ2-5, with D perhaps matching TRBD2 (6 bases). The germline CDR1 and CDR2 sequences are ENHRY and SYGVKD. The CDR3 has 13 amino acids. Trimming pared 7 bases from V and 5 bases from J, leaving 14 bases between.